This TCR beta chain was profiled in a study of human T cells and chemical hapten exposure. Study background: On the upper back, patch tests were applied with 0.01% DPC and read at 6 days.

Germline trimming cut 0 bases from V and 6 bases from J; bases unmatched to any gene: 10. The CDR3 length is 17 residues. The germline V gene has CDR1 MNHEY and CDR2 SVGEGT. Using its own MiXCR run on the RACE reads, TCRdb lists one record per CDR3 protein. The data contain 95,000 to 150,000 distinct CDR3 sequences, 11% of them singletons. Indicated time point: patch test 3, about 24 weeks after DPC sensitization. The sample's treatment: therapeutic diphenylcyclopropenone sensitization with weekly scalp DPC. Alopecia patients, 18 to 70 years old and DPC-suitable, served as donors. This clonotype was recorded only once.

The source was whole blood, collected in connection with sensitization to the hapten diphenylcyclopropenone (DPC). This sequence joins TRBV6-2 or TRBV6-3 and TRBJ2-3, with 9 nucleotides matching TRBD2. The sequence came from a woman aged 45-65 years with alopecia areata. Some clones in this sample may be carry-over from other donors' samples. The DNA for the CDR3 is TGTGCCAGCAGTTACTCGAAGCGCGGGGGGGCCCCCGATACGCAGTATTTT. As protein: CASSYSKRGGAPDTQYF.